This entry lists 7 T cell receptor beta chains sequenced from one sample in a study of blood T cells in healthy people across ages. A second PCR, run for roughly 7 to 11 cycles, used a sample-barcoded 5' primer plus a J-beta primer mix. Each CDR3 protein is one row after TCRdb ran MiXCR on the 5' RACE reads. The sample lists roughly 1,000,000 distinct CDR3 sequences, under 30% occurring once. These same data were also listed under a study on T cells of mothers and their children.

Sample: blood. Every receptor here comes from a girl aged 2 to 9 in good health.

CDR3 coding DNA: TGCAGCGCCGGGACGGCAGAACCTGCCTACGAGCAGTACTTC. Protein: CSAGTAEPAYEQYF. V and J are TRBV29-1 and TRBJ2-7, with D perhaps being TRBD1 or TRBD2 (5 bases each). V was trimmed by 7 bases and J by 2 bases, leaving 18 bases between them. This CDR3 spans 14 amino acids. Germline V gene data show CDR1 as SQVTM and CDR2 as ANQGSEA.

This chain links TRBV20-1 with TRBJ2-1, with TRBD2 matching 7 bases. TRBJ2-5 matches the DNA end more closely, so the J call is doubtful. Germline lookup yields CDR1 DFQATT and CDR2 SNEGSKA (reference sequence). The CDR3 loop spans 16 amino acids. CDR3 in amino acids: CSAFPGDLAVQETQYF. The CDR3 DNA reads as TGCAGTGCCTTCCCCGGGGATCTAGCGGTACAAGAGACCCAGTACTTC.

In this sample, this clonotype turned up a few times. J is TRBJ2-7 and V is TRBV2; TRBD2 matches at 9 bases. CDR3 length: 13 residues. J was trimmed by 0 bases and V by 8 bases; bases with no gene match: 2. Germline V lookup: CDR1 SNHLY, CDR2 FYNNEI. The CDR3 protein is CASDSGSSYEQYF. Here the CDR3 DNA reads TGTGCCAGCGATAGCGGGAGCTCCTACGAGCAGTACTTC.

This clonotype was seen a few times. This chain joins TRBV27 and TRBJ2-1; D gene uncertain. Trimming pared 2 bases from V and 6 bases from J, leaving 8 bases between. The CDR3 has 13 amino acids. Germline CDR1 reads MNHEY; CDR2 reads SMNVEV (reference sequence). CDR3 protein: CASSLNRRNEQFF. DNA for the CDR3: TGTGCCAGCAGTTTAAATAGGCGCAATGAGCAGTTCTTC.

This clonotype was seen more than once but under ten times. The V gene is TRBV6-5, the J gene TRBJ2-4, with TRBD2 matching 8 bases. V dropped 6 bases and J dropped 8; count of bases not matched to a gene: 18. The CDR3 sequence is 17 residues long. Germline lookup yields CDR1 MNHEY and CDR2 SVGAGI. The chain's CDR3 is CASRPLMREVGVDIQYF. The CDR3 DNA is TGTGCCAGCAGACCCCTAATGCGGGAGGTGGGGGTAGACATTCAGTACTTC.

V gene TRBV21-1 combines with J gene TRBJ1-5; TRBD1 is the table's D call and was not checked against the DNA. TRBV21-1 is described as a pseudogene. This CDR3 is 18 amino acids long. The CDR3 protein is CASSVTGGPIYSNQPQHF. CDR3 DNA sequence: TGTGCCAGCAGCGTAACAGGGGGGCCTATCTATAGCAATCAGCCCCAGCATTTT.

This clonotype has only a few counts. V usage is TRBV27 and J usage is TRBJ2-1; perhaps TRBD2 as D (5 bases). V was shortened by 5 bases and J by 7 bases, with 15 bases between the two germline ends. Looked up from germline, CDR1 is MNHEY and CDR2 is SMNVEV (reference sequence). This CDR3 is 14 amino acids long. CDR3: CASSLRPGTNEQFF. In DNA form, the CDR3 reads TGTGCCAGCAGTCTAAGACCGGGAACTAATGAGCAGTTCTTC.